This T cell receptor beta chain was captured by sequencing in a study of blood T cell repertoires in COVID-19. As for the study in general: COVID-19 samples collected from the United States, Italy and Spain covered acute and convalescent phases. Sources were T cells, B-cell-depleted T cells, or PBMCs; the material itself was cDNA or gDNA.

Original handling: Researchers report that nucleated cell counts were estimated from reference gene primer amplification. This table comes from immunoSEQ multiplex PCR, and its TCRdb copy is limited to in-frame clones, with some not included. That table gives V, J and clone size, and the DNA gave D and trimming. The sample carries around 300,000 clones, around 90% recorded once. Germline V gives CDR1 SGHAT, CDR2 FQNNGV. CDR3 length equals 14 residues. Trimming stripped 3 bases from V and 5 bases from J, with 13 bases between. Seattle enrolled patients during active infection and tracked them longitudinally.

Sequenced sample: peripheral blood. This chain connects TRBV11-2 to TRBJ2-5; perhaps TRBD2 as D (7 bases). This sequence originates from a woman aged 45-65 years with COVID-19, enrolled during active disease. CDR3 protein: CASSFSGGGETQYF. CDR3 sequence (DNA): TGTGCCAGCAGCTTCTCGGGGGGCGGCGAGACCCAGTACTTC.